The clone carrying this T cell receptor beta chain was seen only a few times. The target antigen is unknown. From germline, CDR1 is KGHSH and CDR2 LQKENI. The CDR3 has 14 residues. V lost 5 bases and J 1 base, leaving 9 bases between the germline ends. This entry belongs to a study of T cell repertoires in cytomegalovirus infection. Turning to the study itself: Indications of both CMV infection and matching HLA type were provided by public TCR beta signatures.

Overall study findings and caveats: HLA-C-restricted TCR beta clonotypes specific for CMV led the ex vivo response. People with CMV and the relevant HLA were identified by cumulative public TCR beta family frequency.

TCRdb recomputed calls from the reads with MiXCR, one row per CDR3 protein. The top ten hold roughly 29% of the sample, which has 150,000 to 200,000 distinct CDR3 sequences, 28% seen once. The sequencing sample was made of PBMCs. The chain couples TRBV18 to TRBJ1-5, with D possibly being TRBD1 (5 bases). The sequence came from a human donor in good health (CMV status not recorded). Some clones in this sample may be carry-over from other donors' samples. The chain's CDR3 is CASSIQESNQPQHF. The CDR3 nucleotides are TGTGCCAGCTCAATACAGGAGAGCAATCAGCCCCAGCATTTT.